This T cell receptor beta chain is drawn from a study of T cell responses to AZD1222 COVID-19 vaccine. For this clone: The antigen is unknown.

Repertoires were generated with immunoSEQ multiplex PCR, while TCRdb's copy carries only in-frame clones and drops some. Altogether about 170,000 clones are present, 85% to 95% being singletons, with the ten largest covering 3.5% to 5%. Study results and limitations: At 160-218 and 743-854, vaccine-associated CD4 TCRs were dominant, and they spanned spike.

Trimming took off 2 bases at V and 3 bases at J, with 13 bases between the two ends. In germline, CDR1 is SGHAT, CDR2 FQNNGV. The CDR3 runs to 15 residues. This clonotype originated in an adult in good health. The chain couples TRBV11-2 to TRBJ2-5; D perhaps matches TRBD2 (6 bases). This sample comprised peripheral blood, obtained on day 0 of AZD1222 vaccination. CDR3 sequence: CASSLWGVGEETQYF. As DNA, the CDR3 is TGTGCCAGCAGCTTATGGGGGGTAGGGGAAGAGACCCAGTACTTC.